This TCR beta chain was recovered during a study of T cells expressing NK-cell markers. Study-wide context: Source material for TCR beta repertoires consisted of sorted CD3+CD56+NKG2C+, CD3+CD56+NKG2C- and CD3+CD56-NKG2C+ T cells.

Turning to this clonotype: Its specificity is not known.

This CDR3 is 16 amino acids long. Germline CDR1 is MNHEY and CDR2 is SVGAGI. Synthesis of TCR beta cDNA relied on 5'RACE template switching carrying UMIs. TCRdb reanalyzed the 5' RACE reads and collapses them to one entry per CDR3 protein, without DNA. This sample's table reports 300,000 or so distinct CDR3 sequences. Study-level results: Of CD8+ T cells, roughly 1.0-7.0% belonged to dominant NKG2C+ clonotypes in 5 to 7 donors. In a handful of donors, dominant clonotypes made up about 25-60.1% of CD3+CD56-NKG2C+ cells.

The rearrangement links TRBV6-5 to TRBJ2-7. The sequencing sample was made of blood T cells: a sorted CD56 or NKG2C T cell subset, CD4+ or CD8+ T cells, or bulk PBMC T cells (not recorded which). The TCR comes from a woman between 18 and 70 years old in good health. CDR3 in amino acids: CASSYSSVSSSYEQYF.